This T cell receptor (beta chain) was documented in a study of T-cell reconstitution after alpha-beta-depleted transplantation in children. Findings and limits, study-wide: At the one-year point after transplant, T-cell counts and TCRbeta diversity were found to come mostly from T cells that had been newly produced. Reports say that about two months after transplant, the alpha-beta T cells came out of several hundred graft clones that had expanded. At day 60, the high TCRbeta diversity found in some patients originated from recipient T cells and thymic progenitors that had survived.

This clonotype has only a few counts. Its antigen is undetermined. Germline CDR1 is SGHDT and CDR2 is YYEEEE. V was cut by 0 bases and J by 0 bases, with 7 bases left in between. The CDR3 length is 14 residues. The TCRbeta library incorporated unique molecular identifiers. Using its own MiXCR run on the PCR reads, TCRdb lists one record per CDR3 protein. Among under 250,000 distinct CDR3 sequences listed, more than 15% were seen once. Sequencing used PBMCs, mostly from graft donor cells, obtained 360 days after TCRalphabeta/CD19-depleted stem cell transplant. The TCR was taken from a male patient between 2 and 9 years old who had a stem cell transplant for acute lymphoblastic leukemia, so the T cells may come from the graft donor. This chain uses TRBV5-6 with TRBJ2-7; no clear D. The CDR3 region is CASSLVEFSYEQYF. The CDR3 coding sequence is TGTGCCAGCAGCTTGGTCGAATTCTCCTACGAGCAGTACTTC.